This T cell receptor (beta chain) stems from a study of CD8 T cells in ankylosing spondylitis. Quantitative molecular-barcoded 5'-RACE generated the TCR beta libraries. In TCRdb, the 5' RACE reads were re-called with MiXCR into one record per CDR3 protein. This sample has about 220,000 distinct CDR3 sequences, with about 10% found just once. Comment on this clonotype: What it binds is not known.

Germline V gives CDR1 MDHEN, CDR2 SYDVKM. Trimming removed 4 bases from V and 3 bases from J; junction bases left unmatched: 4. There are 16 residues in the CDR3. Study conclusions and caveats: Matched ankylosing spondylitis synovial fluid reportedly contained a significantly enriched population of disease-linked clones. One TCR beta motif, made up of about 8 highly homologous variants, appeared characteristic of ankylosing spondylitis blood. Past studies reported some motif variants in reactive arthritis synovial fluid and blood.

Sequences were obtained from blood, either unsorted or a sorted T cell fraction (not recorded which). The clonotype comes from a male donor with ankylosing spondylitis or in good health (not recorded which). This rearrangement joins TRBV28 to TRBJ2-5; 14 bases line up with TRBD2. The CDR3 DNA sequence: TGTGCCAGCAGTTCGGGACTAGCGGGGGCCAAAGAGACCCAGTACTTC. It codes for CASSSGLAGAKETQYF. Together with reference TRBV28 and TRBJ2-5, the CDR3 gives the full variable domain: DVKVTQSSRYLVKRTGEKVFLECVQDMDHENMFWYRQDPGLGLRLIYFSYDVKMKEKGDIPEGYSVSREKKERFSLILESASTNQTSMYLCASSSGLAGAKETQYFGPGTRLLVL.